The 30 T cell receptor beta chains in this list originate from one sample, sequenced in a study of blood T cell repertoires in COVID-19. Measured with immunoSEQ multiplex PCR; TCRdb has only the in-frame clones, and not every one. Here the sample spans around 75,000 clones, 88% being singletons. Specimen: peripheral blood. These receptors all come from a human donor in a cohort sampled during active COVID-19.

The chain joins TRBV13 to TRBJ1-2; 8 nucleotides match TRBD1. This CDR3 is built from 15 residues. Germline CDR1 is PRHDT and CDR2 is FYEKMQ (reference sequence). Trimming took 4 bases from V and 4 from J; bases not matched to a gene: 8. This CDR3 reads CASSSQGARSYGYTF. Written as DNA, the CDR3 is TGTGCCAGCAGCTCCCAGGGGGCGCGGAGCTATGGCTACACCTTC.

The rearrangement links TRBV5-5 to TRBJ2-7, with unresolved D. Germline V gene data show CDR1 as SGHKS and CDR2 as YYEKEE (reference sequence). This CDR3 comprises 17 residues. V was cut by 1 base and J by 2 bases, with 19 bases left in between. The CDR3, as DNA: TGTGCCAGCAGCTTGCAGGTCGAGCTCGTCCGGACCTACGAGCAGTACTTC. Translation: CASSLQVELVRTYEQYF.

This chain links TRBV12-3 or TRBV12-4 with TRBJ1-1; 7 positions agree with TRBD1. V shed 7 bases and J 4 bases; nucleotides not matched to a gene: 6. This CDR3 has 13 amino acids. The CDR3 DNA reads as TGTGCCAGCACTCGACAGGGCGGCACTGAAGCTTTCTTT. Translation gives CASTRQGGTEAFF.

This rearrangement joins TRBV13 to TRBJ1-3, with 9 bases that match TRBD1. The CDR3 has 16 amino acids. V dropped 0 bases and J dropped 8; count of bases not matched to a gene: 8. CDR1 and CDR2 (germline): PRHDT, FYEKMQ (reference sequence). The CDR3 DNA sequence: TGTGCCAGCAGCTTAGGTCCGGGACAGGGTTTTGACACCATATATTTT. Translating gives CASSLGPGQGFDTIYF.

The V call is TRBV18, the J call TRBJ2-2; no firm D call. V lost 2 bases and J 4 bases, leaving 5 bases between the germline ends. The CDR3 covers 13 residues. Germline V CDR1 and CDR2: KGHSH, LQKENI. The CDR3 loop reads CASSPYSTGELFF. In DNA form, the CDR3 reads TGTGCCAGCTCACCATACAGCACCGGGGAGCTGTTTTTT.

V is TRBV5-1 and J is TRBJ2-5, with 7 positions matching TRBD1. Trimming removed 4 bases from V and 1 base from J; junction bases left unmatched: 4. The CDR3 covers 14 residues. Germline values: CDR1 SGHRS, CDR2 YFSETQ. CDR3 sequence (DNA): TGCGCCAGCAGCGCGACAGGGACCCAAGAGACCCAGTACTTC. Its protein product is CASSATGTQETQYF.

The rearrangement links TRBV19 to TRBJ2-7; 7 nucleotides agree with TRBD1. This CDR3 region has 15 residues. Trimming cost V 6 bases and J 2 bases; bases outside gene matches: 10. Germline lookup yields CDR1 LNHDA and CDR2 SQIVND (reference sequence). CDR3 region: CASSPDRVPTYEQYF. The CDR3 region has the DNA TGTGCCAGTAGCCCTGACAGGGTTCCTACCTACGAGCAGTACTTC. The whole variable domain, remainder taken from reference TRBV19 and TRBJ2-7, is DGGITQSPKYLFRKEGQNVTLSCEQNLNHDAMYWYRQDPGQGLRLIYYSQIVNDFQKGDIAEGYSVSREKKESFPLTVTSAQKNPTAFYLCASSPDRVPTYEQYFGPGTRLTVT.

This clone was detected many times. The rearrangement joins TRBV2 to TRBJ1-2; tentatively, D is TRBD1 (5 bases). Germline values: CDR1 SNHLY, CDR2 FYNNEI. Between the trimmed V and J ends, which lost 4 bases and 4 bases, there was a span of 13 bases. The CDR3 has 14 amino acids. CDR3 loop: CASSVGVSPYGYTF. In DNA, the CDR3 is TGTGCCAGCAGTGTAGGGGTCAGCCCCTATGGCTACACCTTC.

The chain carries TRBV19 and TRBJ1-5, with a tentative D call TRBD1 (6 bases). This CDR3 is 13 amino acids long. V lost 6 bases and J lost 5, with 11 bases in between. Germline V CDR1 and CDR2: LNHDA, SQIVND (reference sequence). CDR3 residues: CASRFPGDQPQHF. CDR3 coding DNA: TGTGCCAGTAGATTTCCAGGGGATCAGCCCCAGCATTTT. The complete variable domain, with remaining parts taken from reference TRBV19 and TRBJ1-5, reads DGGITQSPKYLFRKEGQNVTLSCEQNLNHDAMYWYRQDPGQGLRLIYYSQIVNDFQKGDIAEGYSVSREKKESFPLTVTSAQKNPTAFYLCASRFPGDQPQHFGDGTRLSIL.

The chain couples TRBV4-2 to TRBJ2-5; D might be TRBD2 (5 bases). V was pared by 1 base and J by 5 bases, with 5 bases between. There are 12 residues in the CDR3. Germline lookup yields CDR1 LGHNA and CDR2 YNFKEQ. The chain's CDR3 is CASSQGEETQYF. The CDR3, as DNA: TGTGCCAGCAGCCAAGGGGAGGAGACCCAGTACTTC.

V is TRBV4-1 and J is TRBJ1-3; D possibly corresponds to TRBD1 (6 bases). The CDR3 is 17 amino acids. Germline-derived CDR1 and CDR2 are MGHRA and YSYEKL. V was cut by 1 base and J by 4 bases, with 17 bases left in between. The CDR3 here is CASSQGDYRDGGNTIYF. The CDR3 DNA reads as TGCGCCAGCAGCCAAGGGGACTACAGGGATGGAGGAAACACCATATATTTT.

In its sample, this clone was seen once. The chain employs TRBV24-1 and TRBJ2-3; 9 bases are a match to TRBD2. Trimming removed 3 bases from V and 0 bases from J; junction bases left unmatched: 12. Germline V CDR1 and CDR2: KGHDR, SFDVKD. This CDR3 has 19 amino acids. CDR3 amino acids: CATSDPRGGLAGSTDTQYF. Here the CDR3 DNA reads TGTGCCACCAGTGATCCCCGGGGGGGGCTAGCGGGGAGCACAGATACGCAGTATTTT.

V gene TRBV2 combines with J gene TRBJ1-1; D not certain. The CDR3 is made up of 13 amino acids. CDR1 and CDR2 from the germline V gene are SNHLY and FYNNEI. The V end was cut by 6 bases, the J end by 7 bases, with 15 bases between. The CDR3 spells CASSGNTDNEAFF. The CDR3 coding sequence is TGTGCCAGCAGCGGCAACACCGACAATGAAGCTTTCTTT.

The gene calls are TRBV19 and TRBJ1-3; possible D gene TRBD1, 5 bases. There are 18 residues in the CDR3. The V end was cut by 0 bases, the J end by 4 bases, with 19 bases between. Germline-derived CDR1 and CDR2 are LNHDA and SQIVND (reference sequence). The CDR3 DNA sequence: TGTGCCAGTAGTATAGATCGGGGGTCTGCGGTATTCGGAAACACCATATATTTT. Translating it yields CASSIDRGSAVFGNTIYF. Variable domain in full (rest from reference TRBV19 and TRBJ1-3): DGGITQSPKYLFRKEGQNVTLSCEQNLNHDAMYWYRQDPGQGLRLIYYSQIVNDFQKGDIAEGYSVSREKKESFPLTVTSAQKNPTAFYLCASSIDRGSAVFGNTIYFGEGSWLTVV.

The chain recombines TRBV28 with TRBJ1-2; D is unresolved. The length of the CDR3 is 14 residues. The germline gives CDR1 MDHEN, CDR2 SYDVKM. Trimming took 6 bases from V and 8 from J, leaving 19 bases between them. The CDR3 here is CASRTPAGLRGYTF. The DNA of the CDR3 is TGTGCCAGCAGGACCCCGGCGGGGTTACGCGGCTACACCTTC.

V usage is TRBV2 and J usage is TRBJ2-3; 9 positions agree with TRBD2. V was pared by 4 bases and J by 1 base, with 6 bases of the junction left unmatched. The CDR3 covers 16 residues. Germline V gene data show CDR1 as SNHLY and CDR2 as FYNNEI. The CDR3 loop reads CASSAPIAGGTDTQYF. The DNA for the CDR3 is TGTGCCAGCAGTGCCCCCATAGCGGGGGGCACAGATACGCAGTATTTT.

Only one count was recorded for this clone. V and J are TRBV12-1 and TRBJ1-1. TRBV12-1 is annotated as a pseudogene. The CDR3 has 18 residues. The CDR3 DNA is TGTGCCAGCAGCGGGAGTCACCTGGGACTAACCGAGAACACTGAAGCTTTCTTT. Its protein product is CASSGSHLGLTENTEAFF.

This rearrangement joins TRBV12-3 or TRBV12-4 to TRBJ2-7; 10 bases line up with TRBD1. The trim removed 3 bases at V and 5 bases at J, leaving 1 base unmatched. This CDR3 contains 13 residues. The CDR3 spells CASSLTGGNEQYF. The CDR3 coding sequence is TGTGCCAGCAGTTTGACAGGGGGCAACGAGCAGTACTTC.

The chain has TRBV5-1 and TRBJ2-5; D possibly corresponds to TRBD2 (6 bases). Germline V CDR1 and CDR2: SGHRS, YFSETQ. V lost 4 bases to trimming and J lost 4 bases, with 17 bases between them. CDR3 length: 15 amino acids. CDR3 DNA sequence: TGCGCCAGCAGCCAAAATACCGCGGGGCGAGAGACCCAGTACTTC. Translated: CASSQNTAGRETQYF.

V and J are TRBV28 and TRBJ2-5; possibly TRBD2 for D (6 bases). Germline CDR1 MDHEN, CDR2 SYDVKM. The length of the CDR3 is 14 residues. Trimming stripped 2 bases from V and 4 bases from J, with 11 bases between. The CDR3 sequence is CASSLEGGGETQYF. The DNA of the CDR3 is TGTGCCAGCAGTTTAGAGGGAGGTGGAGAGACCCAGTACTTC.

The gene calls are TRBV27 and TRBJ2-7; 11 bases fit TRBD2. Germline assignment: CDR1 MNHEY and CDR2 SMNVEV (reference sequence). With V trimmed by 2 bases and J by 2 bases, 5 bases remained unmatched. The CDR3 loop spans 16 amino acids. Written as DNA, the CDR3 is TGTGCCAGCAGTTTAGGGACTAGCGGACTGACCTACGAGCAGTACTTC. Translation gives CASSLGTSGLTYEQYF.

This clone was seen a few times. The chain combines TRBV6-5 with TRBJ1-1; possible D gene TRBD1, 6 bases. The ends were cut back, 4 bases at V and 4 bases at J, with 16 bases in the middle. Germline V gene sequence: CDR1 MNHEY, CDR2 SVGAGI. This CDR3 is built from 15 residues. The CDR3 sequence: CASSSQGTGSTEAFF. As DNA, the CDR3 is TGTGCCAGCAGTTCACAGGGTACGGGGAGCACTGAAGCTTTCTTT.

The chain carries TRBV28 and TRBJ2-2, with a weak D call TRBD2 (5 bases). In germline, CDR1 is MDHEN, CDR2 SYDVKM. V gave up 5 bases and J gave up 1 base, with 17 bases separating them. The CDR3 totals 17 residues. Written as DNA, the CDR3 is TGTGCCAGCAGTCCTAGAGAGCCAGAGGGGAACACCGGGGAGCTGTTTTTT. It is translated as CASSPREPEGNTGELFF. The full variable domain, its missing parts supplied by reference TRBV28 and TRBJ2-2, is DVKVTQSSRYLVKRTGEKVFLECVQDMDHENMFWYRQDPGLGLRLIYFSYDVKMKEKGDIPEGYSVSREKKERFSLILESASTNQTSMYLCASSPREPEGNTGELFFGEGSRLTVL.

The chain employs TRBV10-3 and TRBJ1-2; 10 nucleotides align to TRBD1. The CDR3 spans 14 residues. Germline V gene lookup returns CDR1 ENHRY and CDR2 SYGVKD. V was clipped by 7 bases and J by 7 bases; unmatched bases: 9. The CDR3 is CAITVTGGVGGYTF. As DNA, the CDR3 is TGTGCCATCACCGTGACAGGGGGCGTAGGTGGCTACACCTTC.

This clone was detected only a few times. The chain couples TRBV2 to TRBJ2-2; D is possibly TRBD1 (5 bases). V gave up 8 bases and J gave up 5 bases, with 9 bases separating them. The CDR3 sequence is 12 residues long. Germline V gene lookup returns CDR1 SNHLY and CDR2 FYNNEI. CDR3 sequence (DNA): TGTGCCAGCCAGGGTCTGACCGGGGAGCTGTTTTTT. It yields the protein CASQGLTGELFF.

The chain joins TRBV7-9 to TRBJ2-1; 8 bases match TRBD2. Germline assignment: CDR1 SEHNR and CDR2 FQNEAQ (reference sequence). The CDR3 sequence is 15 residues long. The ends lost 7 bases at V and 7 bases at J; junction bases unmatched: 12. CDR3 amino acids: CASTFSGGPGNEQFF. The CDR3 nucleotides read TGTGCCAGCACCTTCTCGGGAGGGCCGGGAAATGAGCAGTTCTTC.

This clone was picked up one time. The rearrangement joins TRBV19 to TRBJ1-6, with D uncertain. The germline V gene has CDR1 LNHDA and CDR2 SQIVND (reference sequence). Trimming took off 4 bases at V and 11 bases at J, with 9 bases between the two ends. This CDR3 spans 12 amino acids. CDR3 DNA sequence: TGTGCCAGTAGTACCTCGAAGCCACCCCTCCACTTT. Translation gives CASSTSKPPLHF.

This chain joins TRBV5-1 and TRBJ2-7, with 8 positions matching TRBD1. The CDR3 runs to 15 residues. Unmatched junction bases numbered 10, after V lost 2 bases and J lost 6 bases. Per the germline V gene, CDR1 is SGHRS and CDR2 is YFSETQ. The CDR3 reads CASSLSAQGAPEQYF. Here the CDR3 DNA reads TGCGCCAGCAGCTTATCCGCCCAGGGGGCGCCCGAGCAGTACTTC.

This clone has just one count. The chain uses TRBV7-9 and TRBJ1-1, with D perhaps TRBD1 (6 bases). The germline gives CDR1 SEHNR, CDR2 FQNEAQ (reference sequence). The CDR3 covers 14 residues. Trimming took 3 bases from V and 1 from J, leaving 9 bases between them. The CDR3 region has the DNA TGTGCCAGCAGCTTGGGGGGGCAGAACACTGAAGCTTTCTTT. This codes for CASSLGGQNTEAFF.

The chain combines TRBV7-2 with TRBJ2-3, with 10 bases aligning to TRBD2. The CDR3 consists of 13 residues. Germline CDR1 reads SGHTA; CDR2 reads FQGNSA. For the CDR3, the DNA is TGTGGGAGCGGGAGGGCCAGCACAGATACGCAGTATTTT. It codes for CGSGRASTDTQYF.